This T cell receptor (beta chain) was obtained from a study of T cell responses to AZD1222 COVID-19 vaccine. Sequencing was performed with immunoSEQ multiplex PCR; in TCRdb, only in-frame clones are kept and a portion is missing. The profile shows about 140,000 clones, 88% of them singletons. Details on this clone: The antigen remains unidentified.

Study-level findings and limits: None of the repertoires were sampled until the peak T cell response had passed. Spike-wide vaccine-associated CD4 TCRs dominated at 160-218 and 743-854. A mostly white British donor set with more females was recruited, and clonal diversity was possibly underestimated.

Trimming removed 0 bases from V and 9 bases from J, with 15 bases in between. The CDR3 totals 14 residues. The germline CDR1 and CDR2 sequences are GTSNPN and SVGIG (reference sequence). The material sequenced was peripheral blood, taken 28 days after the second dose of the MenACWY control vaccine. V gene TRBV30 combines with J gene TRBJ1-5; no reliable D call. This receptor was identified in an adult who received the MenACWY meningococcal vaccine as a control. CDR3 in DNA: TGTGCCTGGAGTGTGTTCAGTTTCTCTGGGCCCCAGCATTTT. Translation gives CAWSVFSFSGPQHF.